The TCR beta chain described here comes from a study of PD-1 blockade in classical Hodgkin lymphoma. Looking at the study overall: Every 2 weeks, patients had 3 mg/kg nivolumab intravenously. Whole-study results and caveats: Complete responders possessed baseline diversity comparable to newly diagnosed patients. Initiation of nivolumab under 1 year after ASCT led to exclusion of patients.

Regarding this clone: Antigen specificity is unknown.

V gave up 3 bases and J gave up 5 bases, with 15 bases separating them. The CDR3 runs 15 residues. The germline CDR1 and CDR2 sequences are SGHVS and FNYEAQ. The protocol was immunoSEQ multiplex PCR, while the TCRdb copy is restricted to in-frame clones and leaves out a portion. Here the sample spans tens of thousands of clones, around 70% being singletons. Each patient relapsed following autologous stem cell transplantation, and prior brentuximab vedotin exposure differed. The rearrangement joins TRBV7-6 to TRBJ2-3, with D possibly TRBD1 on 5 matching bases. This sample comprised peripheral blood mononuclear cells (PBMCs), obtained before the second cycle of nivolumab. This sequence originates from a human donor with classical Hodgkin lymphoma. CDR3 region: CASSFSRFQGDTQYF. Written as DNA, the CDR3 is TGTGCCAGCAGCTTTTCCAGGTTCCAGGGAGATACGCAGTATTTT.